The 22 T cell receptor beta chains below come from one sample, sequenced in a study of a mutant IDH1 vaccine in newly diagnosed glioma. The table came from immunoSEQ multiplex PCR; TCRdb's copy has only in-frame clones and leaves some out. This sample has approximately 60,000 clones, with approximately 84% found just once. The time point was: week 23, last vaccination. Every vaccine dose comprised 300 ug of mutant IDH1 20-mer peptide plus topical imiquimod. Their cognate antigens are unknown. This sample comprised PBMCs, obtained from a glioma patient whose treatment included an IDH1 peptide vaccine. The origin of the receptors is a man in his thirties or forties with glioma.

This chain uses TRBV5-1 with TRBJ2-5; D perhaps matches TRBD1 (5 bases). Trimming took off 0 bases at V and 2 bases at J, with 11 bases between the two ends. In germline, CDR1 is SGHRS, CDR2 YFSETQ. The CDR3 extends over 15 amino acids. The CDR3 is CASSLVRVEQETQYF. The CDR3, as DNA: TGCGCCAGCAGCTTGGTCAGGGTAGAGCAAGAGACCCAGTACTTC.

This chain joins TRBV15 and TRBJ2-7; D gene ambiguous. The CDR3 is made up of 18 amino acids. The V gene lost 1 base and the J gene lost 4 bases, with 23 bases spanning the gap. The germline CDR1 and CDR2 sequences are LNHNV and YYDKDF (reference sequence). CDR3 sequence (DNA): TGTGCCACCAGCAGAGGCGGCGGTGTTGTTCCGGTCTTATACGAGCAGTACTTC. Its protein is CATSRGGGVVPVLYEQYF. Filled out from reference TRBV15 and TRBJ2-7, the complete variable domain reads DAMVIQNPRYQVTQFGKPVTLSCSQTLNHNVMYWYQQKSSQAPKLLFHYYDKDFNNEADTPDNFQSRRPNTSFCFLDIRSPGLGDTAMYLCATSRGGGVVPVLYEQYFGPGTRLTVT.

This CDR3 is CAVTAGTKSSYNEQFF. CDR3 nucleotides: TGTGCTGTGACAGCGGGGACGAAGAGCTCCTACAATGAGCAGTTCTTC. The chain employs TRBV19 and TRBJ2-1; 7 bases match TRBD2. CDR1 is LNHDA and CDR2 is SQIVND in the germline V gene (reference sequence). This CDR3 region has 16 residues.

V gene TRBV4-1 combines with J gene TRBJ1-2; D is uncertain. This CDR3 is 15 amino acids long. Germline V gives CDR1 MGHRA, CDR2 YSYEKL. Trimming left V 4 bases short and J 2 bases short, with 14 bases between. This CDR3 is CASSRGRTDNYGYTF. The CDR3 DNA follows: TGCGCCAGCAGCCGGGGAAGAACCGACAACTATGGCTACACCTTC.

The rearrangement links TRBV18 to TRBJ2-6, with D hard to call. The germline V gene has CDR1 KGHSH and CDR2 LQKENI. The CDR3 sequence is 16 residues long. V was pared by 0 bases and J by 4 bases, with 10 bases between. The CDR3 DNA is TGTGCCAGCTCACCACCGGGAATGAGAGGGGCCAACGTCCTGACTTTC. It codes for CASSPPGMRGANVLTF.

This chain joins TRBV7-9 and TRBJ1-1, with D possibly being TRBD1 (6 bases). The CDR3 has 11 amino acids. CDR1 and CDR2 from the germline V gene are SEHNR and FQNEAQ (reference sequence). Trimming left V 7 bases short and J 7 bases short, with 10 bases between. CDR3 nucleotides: TGTGCCAGCACCACGGACAGTGAAGCTTTCTTT. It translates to CASTTDSEAFF.

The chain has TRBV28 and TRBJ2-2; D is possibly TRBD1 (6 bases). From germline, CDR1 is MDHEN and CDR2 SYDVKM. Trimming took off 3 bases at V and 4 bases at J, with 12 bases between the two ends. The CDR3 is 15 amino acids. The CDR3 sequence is CASSLGQGSTGELFF. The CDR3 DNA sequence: TGTGCCAGCAGTTTGGGGCAGGGGAGCACCGGGGAGCTGTTTTTT.

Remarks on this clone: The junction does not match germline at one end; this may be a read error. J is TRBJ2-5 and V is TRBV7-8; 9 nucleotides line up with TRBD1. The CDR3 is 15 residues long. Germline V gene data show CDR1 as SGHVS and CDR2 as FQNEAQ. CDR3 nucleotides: TGTGCCAGCAGCCTAGCTTGGACAGGGGAGGAGACCCAGTACTTC. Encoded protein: CASSLAWTGEETQYF.

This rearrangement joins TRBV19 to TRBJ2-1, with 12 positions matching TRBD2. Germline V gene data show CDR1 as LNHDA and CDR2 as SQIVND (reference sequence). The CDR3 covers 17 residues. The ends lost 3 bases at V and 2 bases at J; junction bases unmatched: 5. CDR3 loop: CASSMGTSGGPYNEQFF. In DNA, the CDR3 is TGTGCCAGTAGTATGGGAACTAGCGGGGGGCCCTACAATGAGCAGTTCTTC.

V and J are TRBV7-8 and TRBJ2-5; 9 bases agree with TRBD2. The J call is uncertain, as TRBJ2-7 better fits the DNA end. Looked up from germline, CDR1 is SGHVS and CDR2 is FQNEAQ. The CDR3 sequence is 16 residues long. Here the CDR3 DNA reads TGTGCCAGCAGCCTCGATAGCGGGGGTGGGGTCTACGAGCAGTACTTC. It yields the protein CASSLDSGGGVYEQYF.

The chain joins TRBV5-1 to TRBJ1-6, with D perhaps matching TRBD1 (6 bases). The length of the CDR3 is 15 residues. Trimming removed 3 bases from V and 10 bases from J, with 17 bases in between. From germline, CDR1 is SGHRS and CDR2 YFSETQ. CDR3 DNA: TGCGCCAGCAGCTCCGGGGCGCAGGGGATATCACCCCTCCACTTT. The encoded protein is CASSSGAQGISPLHF.

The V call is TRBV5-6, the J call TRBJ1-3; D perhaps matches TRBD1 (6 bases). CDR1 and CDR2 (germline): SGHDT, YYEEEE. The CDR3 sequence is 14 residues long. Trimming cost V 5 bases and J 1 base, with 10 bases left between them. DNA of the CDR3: TGTGCCAGCAGTCTAGGGGGTTCTGGAAACACCATATATTTT. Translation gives CASSLGGSGNTIYF. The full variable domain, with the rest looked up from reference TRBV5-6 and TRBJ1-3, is DAGVTQSPTHLIKTRGQQVTLRCSPKSGHDTVSWYQQALGQGPQFIFQYYEEEERQRGNFPDRFSGHQFPNYSSELNVNALLLGDSALYLCASSLGGSGNTIYFGEGSWLTVV.

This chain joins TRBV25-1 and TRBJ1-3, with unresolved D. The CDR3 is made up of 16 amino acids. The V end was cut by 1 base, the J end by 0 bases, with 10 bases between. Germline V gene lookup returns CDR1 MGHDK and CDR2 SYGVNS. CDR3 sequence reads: CASSELRKSSGNTIYF. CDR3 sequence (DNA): TGTGCCAGCAGTGAATTAAGGAAGAGCTCTGGAAACACCATATATTTT.

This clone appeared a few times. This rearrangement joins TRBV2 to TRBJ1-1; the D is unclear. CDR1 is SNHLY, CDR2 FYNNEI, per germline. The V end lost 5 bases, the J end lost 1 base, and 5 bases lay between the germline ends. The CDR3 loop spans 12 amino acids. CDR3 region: CASSSGNTEAFF. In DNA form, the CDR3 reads TGTGCCAGCAGTTCGGGGAACACTGAAGCTTTCTTT.

The CDR3 DNA is TGTGCCAGTAGTATAGCATTGGGAAATCAGCCCCAGCATTTT. Protein: CASSIALGNQPQHF. The chain links TRBV19 to TRBJ1-5, with D unresolved. Per germline, CDR1 LNHDA and CDR2 SQIVND (reference sequence). The CDR3 totals 14 residues. Trimming shortened V by 1 base and J by 4 bases, and 8 bases separated the two germline ends.

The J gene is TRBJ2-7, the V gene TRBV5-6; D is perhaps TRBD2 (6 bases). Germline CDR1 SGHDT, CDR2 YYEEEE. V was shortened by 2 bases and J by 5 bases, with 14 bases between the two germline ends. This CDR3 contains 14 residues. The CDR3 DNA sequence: TGTGCCAGCAGCTTAAGGTCTCCGGGAGACGAGCAGTACTTC. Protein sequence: CASSLRSPGDEQYF.

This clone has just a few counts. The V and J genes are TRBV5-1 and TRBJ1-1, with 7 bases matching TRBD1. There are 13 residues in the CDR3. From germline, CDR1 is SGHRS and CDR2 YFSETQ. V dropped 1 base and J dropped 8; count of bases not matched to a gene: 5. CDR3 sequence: CASSLKTGLEAFF. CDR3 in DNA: TGCGCCAGCAGCTTGAAGACAGGGCTCGAAGCTTTCTTT.

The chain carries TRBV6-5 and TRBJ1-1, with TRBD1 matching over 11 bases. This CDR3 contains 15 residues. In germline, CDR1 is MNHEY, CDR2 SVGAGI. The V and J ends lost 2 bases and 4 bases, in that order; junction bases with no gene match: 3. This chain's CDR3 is CASSYQGTGGTEAFF. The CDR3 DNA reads TGTGCCAGCAGTTACCAGGGGACAGGGGGCACTGAAGCTTTCTTT.

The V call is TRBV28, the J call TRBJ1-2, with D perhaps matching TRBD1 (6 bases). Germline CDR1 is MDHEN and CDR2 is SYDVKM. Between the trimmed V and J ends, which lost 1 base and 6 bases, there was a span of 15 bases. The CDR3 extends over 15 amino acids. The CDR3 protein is CASSLFRGYNDGYTF. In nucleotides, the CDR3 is TGTGCCAGCAGTTTATTCAGGGGATATAATGATGGCTACACCTTC.

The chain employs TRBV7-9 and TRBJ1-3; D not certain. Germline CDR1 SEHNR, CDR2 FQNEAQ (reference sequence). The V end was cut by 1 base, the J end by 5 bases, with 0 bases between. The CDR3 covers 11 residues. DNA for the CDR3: TGTGCCAGCAGCTTAGGAAACACCATATATTTT. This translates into CASSLGNTIYF. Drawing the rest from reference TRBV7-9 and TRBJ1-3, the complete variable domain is DTGVSQNPRHKITKRGQNVTFRCDPISEHNRLYWYRQTLGQGPEFLTYFQNEAQLEKSRLLSDRFSAERPKGSFSTLEIQRTEQGDSAMYLCASSLGNTIYFGEGSWLTVV.

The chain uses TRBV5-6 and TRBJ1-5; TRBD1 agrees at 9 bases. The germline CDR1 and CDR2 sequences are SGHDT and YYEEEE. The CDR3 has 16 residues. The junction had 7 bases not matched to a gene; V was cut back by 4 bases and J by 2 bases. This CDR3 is CASSADRGGGNQPQHF. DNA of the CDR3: TGTGCCAGCAGCGCTGACAGGGGGGGAGGCAATCAGCCCCAGCATTTT.

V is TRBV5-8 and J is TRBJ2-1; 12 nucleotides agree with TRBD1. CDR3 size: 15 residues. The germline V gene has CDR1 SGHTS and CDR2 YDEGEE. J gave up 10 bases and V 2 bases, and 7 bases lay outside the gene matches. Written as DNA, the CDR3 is TGTGCCAGCAGCTTCAGGGACAGGGGGCCGCAGGAGCAGTTCTTC. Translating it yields CASSFRDRGPQEQFF.